This TCR beta chain stems from a study of blood T cell repertoires in COVID-19. Looking at the study overall: Samples representing acute and convalescent COVID-19 were sourced from the United States, Italy and Spain. T cells, B-cell-depleted T cells, or PBMCs provided the cDNA or gDNA that served as material.

Trimming stripped 1 base from V and 0 bases from J, with 5 bases between. Germline CDR1 is SGHTA and CDR2 is FQGNSA. This CDR3 region has 14 residues. In the source study's methods: Estimated nucleated cell counts came from reference gene primer amplification. TCRdb's copy holds only in-frame clones and misses some; the assay was immunoSEQ multiplex PCR. V, J and clone size are taken as reported in that table, and D and trimming were inferred from the DNA itself. The data hold 390,000 or so clones, with 90% observed a single time. The chain combines TRBV7-2 with TRBJ2-3; no firm D call. This clonotype originated in a young man with active or convalescent COVID-19. The sequenced sample was peripheral blood. The CDR3 protein is CASSLVQSTDTQYF. The CDR3 nucleotides read TGTGCCAGCAGCTTAGTACAGAGCACAGATACGCAGTATTTT.